These 8 T cell receptor beta chains came from one sample sequenced in a study of shared clonotypes between healthy human individuals. Data came from immunoSEQ multiplex PCR; TCRdb stores just in-frame clones and leaves some out. The data contain 1.4 million or so clones, about 98.5% of them singletons. The sample taken for sequencing was naive CD4+ T cells sorted from blood. The subset was: CD45RA+ positively selected. The receptors come from a man aged 30 to 39 in good health.

The CDR3 is CASSFWTGPYEQYF. The CDR3 region has the DNA TGTGCCAGCAGCTTCTGGACAGGCCCCTACGAGCAGTACTTC. This chain joins TRBV5-5 and TRBJ2-7; 7 bases match TRBD1. V was clipped by 2 bases and J by 2 bases; unmatched bases: 4. The CDR3 runs to 14 residues. Germline V CDR1 and CDR2: SGHKS, YYEKEE (reference sequence).

The chain couples TRBV28 to TRBJ2-7; 8 bases match TRBD1. The CDR3 loop spans 14 amino acids. Germline CDR1 reads MDHEN; CDR2 reads SYDVKM. V shed 6 bases and J 1 base; nucleotides not matched to a gene: 5. CDR3 bases: TGTGCCAGCAGCAACGGACAGGGTTCCTACGAGCAGTACTTC. Residues: CASSNGQGSYEQYF.

About this clone itself: The same CDR3 is also encoded by other DNA sequences in this sample. The CDR3, as DNA: TGTGCCAGCAGCGTAGGGCACCTGAACACTGAAGCTTTCTTT. Protein sequence: CASSVGHLNTEAFF. The chain employs TRBV9 and TRBJ1-1, with D hard to call. V shed 0 bases and J shed 0 bases, with 6 bases lying between them. CDR1 and CDR2 (germline): SGDLS, YYNGEE. The CDR3 is 14 residues long.

The chain has TRBV6-6 and TRBJ2-1; D is undetermined. V lost 5 bases to trimming and J lost 0 bases, with 11 bases between them. This CDR3 has 15 residues. Germline V lookup: CDR1 MNHNY, CDR2 SVGAGI (reference sequence). The CDR3 protein is CASSQLESSYNEQFF. CDR3 DNA sequence: TGTGCCAGCAGTCAACTGGAAAGCTCCTACAATGAGCAGTTCTTC.

The rearrangement uses TRBV27 and TRBJ2-1, with TRBD2 as a possible D gene (6 bases). The germline gives CDR1 MNHEY, CDR2 SMNVEV (reference sequence). V lost 4 bases to trimming and J lost 4 bases, with 11 bases between them. The CDR3 is 14 residues long. The CDR3 region has the DNA TGTGCCAGCAGTTCGGCGGGGCGATACAATGAGCAGTTCTTC. Translation: CASSSAGRYNEQFF.

The chain combines TRBV30 with TRBJ1-2, with a weak D call TRBD1 (5 bases). V was trimmed by 3 bases and J by 7 bases, leaving 12 bases between them. The CDR3 runs to 12 residues. Germline assignment: CDR1 GTSNPN and CDR2 SVGIG (reference sequence). CDR3 coding DNA: TGTGCCTGGAGGGCGACAGTAGCTGGCTACACCTTC. Protein sequence: CAWRATVAGYTF.

The chain combines TRBV28 with TRBJ1-1, with D hard to call. The germline V and J ends were trimmed by 5 bases and 1 base, with 8 bases remaining between them. The germline CDR1 and CDR2 sequences are MDHEN and SYDVKM. The CDR3 has 13 residues. CDR3 amino acids: CASSRQPNTEAFF. DNA for the CDR3: TGTGCCAGCAGTCGACAACCGAACACTGAAGCTTTCTTT.

The chain is built from TRBV28 and TRBJ1-2; TRBD1 is a possible D gene (5 bases). In germline, CDR1 is MDHEN, CDR2 SYDVKM. Trimming took 1 base from V and 7 from J, leaving 13 bases between them. The CDR3 covers 14 residues. DNA of the CDR3: TGTGCCAGCAGTTTATTCGAGACAGAGTCTGGCTACACCTTC. Translated: CASSLFETESGYTF.